Below are 29 T cell receptor beta chains sequenced from a single sample in a study of OX40 agonist ivuxolimab in advanced cancers. The table came from immunoSEQ multiplex PCR; TCRdb's copy has only in-frame clones and leaves some out. The sample lists tens of thousands of clones, approximately 89% seen once, with 0.33% in the top ten. The input for sequencing was CD4+ or CD8+ T cells sorted from blood, taken in a trial of the OX40 agonist ivuxolimab. The source of these receptors is an adult with an advanced solid tumor such as melanoma, head and neck, liver or kidney cancer.

The gene calls are TRBV5-1 and TRBJ1-1; perhaps TRBD1 as D (5 bases). This CDR3 contains 15 residues. V was pared by 1 base and J by 0 bases, with 10 bases between. From germline, CDR1 is SGHRS and CDR2 YFSETQ. The CDR3 sequence: CASSLRRGLNTEAFF. In DNA form, the CDR3 reads TGCGCCAGCAGCTTGAGGCGGGGGTTGAACACTGAAGCTTTCTTT.

The V call is TRBV19, the J call TRBJ1-2, with D possibly TRBD1 on 5 matching bases. V gave up 2 bases and J gave up 8 bases, with 24 bases separating them. The CDR3 consists of 17 residues. Germline V CDR1 and CDR2: LNHDA, SQIVND (reference sequence). DNA of the CDR3: TGTGCCAGTAGTATACTTCTCTACAGGTTCCTATCGTCCGGCTACACCTTC. Its protein is CASSILLYRFLSSGYTF.

The V and J genes are TRBV10-3 and TRBJ2-4; no clear D gene. CDR1 and CDR2 from the germline V gene are ENHRY and SYGVKD. V was shortened by 2 bases and J by 8 bases, with 16 bases between the two germline ends. The CDR3 consists of 15 residues. CDR3 region: CAISERGTASDIQYF. As DNA, the CDR3 is TGTGCCATCAGTGAGAGAGGAACGGCGAGCGACATTCAGTACTTC.

This chain uses TRBV7-2 with TRBJ1-2; D not certain. CDR1 is SGHTA, CDR2 FQGNSA, per germline. Trimming took off 6 bases at V and 7 bases at J, with 27 bases between the two ends. This CDR3 comprises 17 residues. The CDR3 reads CASRGGGSNPFNAGYTF. CDR3 coding DNA: TGTGCCAGCAGAGGAGGAGGATCCAACCCCTTTAATGCTGGCTACACCTTC.

The J gene is TRBJ2-5, the V gene TRBV4-2; 10 nucleotides agree with TRBD2. The CDR3 covers 13 residues. Germline assignment: CDR1 LGHNA and CDR2 YNFKEQ. Trimming at V came to 11 bases and at J to 3 bases, leaving 6 bases not matched to a gene. CDR3 sequence: CAVKRGGEETQYF. CDR3 nucleotides: TGTGCCGTGAAGCGGGGGGGAGAAGAGACCCAGTACTTC.

Turning to this clone: The sample holds other DNA sequences that translate to the same CDR3. The chain employs TRBV29-1 and TRBJ1-1; D is unclear. CDR3 length equals 12 residues. Trimming took off 7 bases at V and 4 bases at J, with 13 bases between the two ends. The V gene's germline CDR1 is SQVTM and CDR2 ANQGSEA. The CDR3 nucleotides read TGCAGCGCCGGACGTGTGGGCACTGAAGCTTTCTTT. Translation: CSAGRVGTEAFF.

V gene TRBV7-9 combines with J gene TRBJ1-5; no definite D call. Germline loops: CDR1 SEHNR, CDR2 FQNEAQ (reference sequence). Trimming left V 0 bases short and J 3 bases short, with 9 bases between. CDR3 length equals 15 residues. The CDR3 DNA follows: TGTGCCAGCAGCTTAGCGGGCAACGTCAATCAGCCCCAGCATTTT. This translates into CASSLAGNVNQPQHF.

The V call is TRBV28, the J call TRBJ1-1; D gene uncertain. Germline assignment: CDR1 MDHEN and CDR2 SYDVKM. V lost 6 bases to trimming and J lost 2 bases, with 4 bases between them. This CDR3 comprises 11 residues. CDR3 protein: CASSGNTEAFF. The CDR3, as DNA: TGTGCCAGCAGCGGCAACACTGAAGCTTTCTTT.

This rearrangement joins TRBV19 to TRBJ1-2; TRBD1 aligns across 10 bases. The CDR3 has 12 residues. The germline V gene encodes CDR1 LNHDA and CDR2 SQIVND (reference sequence). CDR3 nucleotides: TGTGACTCGGGACAGGGGATCTATGGCTACACCTTC. It codes for CDSGQGIYGYTF.

This clone was seen more than once but under ten times. The V gene is TRBV19, the J gene TRBJ2-4; TRBD2 agrees at 7 bases. The CDR3 contains 16 residues. The germline CDR1 and CDR2 sequences are LNHDA and SQIVND (reference sequence). Germline trimming cut 3 bases from V and 3 bases from J; bases unmatched to any gene: 8. In DNA form, the CDR3 reads TGTGCCAGTAGTATGAGTCAGCTAGCGGTCAAAAACATTCAGTACTTC. This gives the protein CASSMSQLAVKNIQYF.

The rearrangement joins TRBV18 to TRBJ2-6, with 7 bases fitting TRBD1. After removal of 3 bases from V and 1 base from J, the junction contained 3 bases not matched to a gene. Germline CDR1 is KGHSH and CDR2 is LQKENI. CDR3 length equals 16 residues. CDR3 sequence: CASSPPDRSGANVLTF. In DNA, the CDR3 is TGTGCCAGCTCACCCCCGGACAGGTCTGGGGCCAACGTCCTGACTTTC.

This sequence joins TRBV9 and TRBJ1-1; 7 nucleotides match TRBD1. J gave up 3 bases and V 4 bases, and 3 bases lay outside the gene matches. Germline values: CDR1 SGDLS, CDR2 YYNGEE. The CDR3 extends over 13 amino acids. The CDR3 nucleotides are TGTGCCAGCAGCCGAGGACAGGACACTGAAGCTTTCTTT. It translates to CASSRGQDTEAFF. The full variable domain, with the rest looked up from reference TRBV9 and TRBJ1-1, is DSGVTQTPKHLITATGQRVTLRCSPRSGDLSVYWYQQSLDQGLQFLIQYYNGEERAKGNILERFSAQQFPDLHSELNLSSLELGDSALYFCASSRGQDTEAFFGQGTRLTVV.

The chain links TRBV30 to TRBJ1-5, with no clear D. Germline V gene data show CDR1 as GTSNPN and CDR2 as SVGIG (reference sequence). CDR3 length equals 14 residues. V lost 2 bases to trimming and J lost 5 bases, with 13 bases between them. CDR3 region: CAWSRRGWDQPQHF. CDR3 nucleotides: TGTGCCTGGAGTCGTCGCGGGTGGGATCAGCCCCAGCATTTT. Looking up the rest from reference TRBV30 and TRBJ1-5 gives the full variable domain: SQTIHQWPATLVQPVGSPLSLECTVEGTSNPNLYWYRQAAGRGLQLLFYSVGIGQISSEVPQNLSASRPQDRQFILSSKKLLLSDSGFYLCAWSRRGWDQPQHFGDGTRLSIL.

This chain joins TRBV29-1 and TRBJ2-7, with 7 bases identical to TRBD1. Germline trimming cut 2 bases from V and 4 bases from J; bases unmatched to any gene: 5. Germline lookup yields CDR1 SQVTM and CDR2 ANQGSEA. The CDR3 spans 13 residues. CDR3 residues: CSVESTRGYEQYF. Written as DNA, the CDR3 is TGCAGCGTTGAATCGACCAGGGGGTACGAGCAGTACTTC.

The V and J genes are TRBV27 and TRBJ2-7; weak D call: TRBD1 (6 bases). The CDR3 is 15 amino acids. Germline values: CDR1 MNHEY, CDR2 SMNVEV (reference sequence). Trimming removed 4 bases from V and 5 bases from J, with 18 bases in between. In nucleotides, the CDR3 is TGTGCCAGCAGTTCGAGACAGGTGAGGCTCCACGAGCAGTACTTC. This codes for CASSSRQVRLHEQYF.

The chain joins TRBV6-4 to TRBJ2-1, with 10 bases aligning to TRBD2. Germline CDR1 reads MRHNA; CDR2 reads SNTAGT. The CDR3 runs 16 residues. The V segment lost 4 bases and the J segment 0 bases; nucleotides outside the gene matches: 3. The CDR3 DNA reads TGTGCCAGCAGTGTACTAGCGGGGTTCTCCTACAATGAGCAGTTCTTC. This translates into CASSVLAGFSYNEQFF.

The chain carries TRBV18 and TRBJ2-2, with D possibly being TRBD1 (5 bases). Germline V CDR1 and CDR2: KGHSH, LQKENI. The V and J ends lost 5 bases and 3 bases respectively, with 10 bases between them. The CDR3 loop spans 14 amino acids. The CDR3 DNA is TGTGCCAGCTCAGAGTCACAGGACACCGGGGAGCTGTTTTTT. Protein sequence: CASSESQDTGELFF.

This clone has only one observation. The V and J genes are TRBV28 and TRBJ1-3, with D possibly being TRBD1 (6 bases). Trimming stripped 8 bases from V and 1 base from J, with 9 bases between. Germline V gene lookup returns CDR1 MDHEN and CDR2 SYDVKM. The CDR3 spans 13 residues. The CDR3 DNA is TGTGCCAGCCTCAGGGGTTCTGGAAACACCATATATTTT. Translated, it gives CASLRGSGNTIYF.

This clone occurred a few times. The chain links TRBV21-1 to TRBJ2-2; the DNA was not used to check the table's D call, TRBD1. TRBV21-1 is designated a pseudogene. There are 15 residues in the CDR3. CDR3 protein: CASSKTDYNTGELFF. The DNA of the CDR3 is TGTGCCAGCAGCAAGACAGATTATAACACCGGGGAGCTGTTTTTT.

The chain recombines TRBV30 with TRBJ1-5; D gene ambiguous. The CDR3 is made up of 13 amino acids. Germline loops: CDR1 GTSNPN, CDR2 SVGIG (reference sequence). The V end lost 1 base, the J end lost 5 bases, and 9 bases lay between the germline ends. The CDR3 DNA sequence: TGTGCCTGGAGTGGCAGGTCCGATCAGCCCCAGCATTTT. It is translated as CAWSGRSDQPQHF.

The chain recombines TRBV11-2 with TRBJ1-1, with TRBD1 as a possible D gene (6 bases). V was shortened by 2 bases and J by 4 bases, with 14 bases between the two germline ends. CDR3 length: 15 amino acids. The germline gives CDR1 SGHAT, CDR2 FQNNGV. The CDR3 is CASSLYQGSGTEAFF. The DNA of the CDR3 is TGTGCCAGCAGCTTATATCAGGGGTCGGGCACTGAAGCTTTCTTT.

The rearrangement joins TRBV6-6 to TRBJ1-5; D call uncertain. CDR1 is MNHNY and CDR2 is SVGAGI in the germline V gene (reference sequence). Trimming pared 2 bases from V and 0 bases from J, leaving 8 bases between. The CDR3 covers 15 residues. The CDR3 nucleotides are TGTGCCAGCAGTTACGGAAGCTATAGCAATCAGCCCCAGCATTTT. It translates to CASSYGSYSNQPQHF.

A few counts support this clone. The CDR3, as DNA: TGTGCCAGCACCCAAGGGGGGGATACGCAGTATTTT. Translating it yields CASTQGGDTQYF. J is TRBJ2-3 and V is TRBV7-9; either TRBD1 or TRBD2 may supply D (6 bases each). V lost 7 bases and J 6 bases, leaving 11 bases between the germline ends. CDR3 length equals 12 residues. CDR1 is SEHNR and CDR2 is FQNEAQ in the germline V gene (reference sequence).

By its share, this clone is medium-sized. The chain is built from TRBV19 and TRBJ1-2; D not certain. Germline CDR1 reads LNHDA; CDR2 reads SQIVND (reference sequence). Trimming removed 0 bases from V and 4 bases from J, with 6 bases in between. The length of the CDR3 is 13 residues. The CDR3 bases are TGTGCCAGTAGTATAGATCGTCGCTATGGCTACACCTTC. Protein: CASSIDRRYGYTF.

This clone was recorded a few times. The J gene is TRBJ1-3, the V gene TRBV19; the D gene is possibly TRBD1 (5 bases). CDR1 is LNHDA, CDR2 SQIVND, per germline (reference sequence). V was cut by 7 bases and J by 4 bases, with 14 bases left in between. The CDR3 runs 14 residues. The CDR3 sequence: CASKMWGDGNTIYF. The CDR3 region has the DNA TGTGCCAGTAAGATGTGGGGGGACGGAAACACCATATATTTT.

V is TRBV19 and J is TRBJ2-5; D is ambiguous. The V gene's germline CDR1 is LNHDA and CDR2 SQIVND (reference sequence). Between the trimmed V and J ends, which lost 5 bases and 4 bases, there was a span of 11 bases. CDR3 length: 13 amino acids. As DNA, the CDR3 is TGTGCCAGTAGTCCCGGGCCGCTAGAGACCCAGTACTTC. This sequence encodes CASSPGPLETQYF.

In this sample, this clone turned up a few times. This sequence joins TRBV7-2 and TRBJ1-2; TRBD1 is a possible D gene (5 bases). The germline V and J ends were trimmed by 1 base and 4 bases, with 10 bases remaining between them. The CDR3 is 14 residues long. Per the germline V gene, CDR1 is SGHTA and CDR2 is FQGNSA. The CDR3 coding sequence is TGTGCCAGCAGCTTAGATTACAGGAGCTATGGCTACACCTTC. Its protein is CASSLDYRSYGYTF.

The V and J genes are TRBV2 and TRBJ2-3; D is ambiguous. The V end lost 8 bases, the J end lost 4 bases, and 10 bases lay between the germline ends. In germline, CDR1 is SNHLY, CDR2 FYNNEI. CDR3 size: 12 residues. The CDR3 region is CASGVQSDTQYF. In nucleotides, the CDR3 is TGTGCCAGCGGGGTTCAGTCAGATACGCAGTATTTT.

This clone was seen a handful of times. The chain combines TRBV6-5 with TRBJ2-7, with TRBD1 as a possible D gene (6 bases). V lost 5 bases and J lost 0, with 11 bases in between. This CDR3 has 14 amino acids. Germline assignment: CDR1 MNHEY and CDR2 SVGAGI. CDR3 sequence reads: CASSPTGNSYEQYF. The CDR3 region has the DNA TGTGCCAGCAGTCCCACAGGGAACTCCTACGAGCAGTACTTC.